This is a list of T cell receptor beta chains from one sample in a study of blood T cell repertoires in COVID-19. Generated by immunoSEQ multiplex PCR, the TCRdb table keeps only in-frame clones and is missing some. The sample has about 120,000 clones, around 85% seen once. Sequencing was done on a sample of peripheral blood. The receptors derive from a woman in her fifties or sixties with COVID-19, enrolled during active disease. The CDR3 runs from the conserved cysteine through the conserved F or W. The D gene is left open where the match is weak. Clone size is stated in some rows and not others, as once, few, many or a class when expanded.

TRBD1	14	NA	TRBJ1-4	TRBV2	CASKGQANNEKLFF	TGTGCCAGCAAAGGACAGGCGAATAATGAAAAACTGTTTTTT
TRBD1	15	NA	TRBJ1-2	TRBV9	CASSVEAGGNYGYTF	TGTGCCAGCAGCGTAGAGGCAGGGGGTAACTATGGCTACACCTTC
NA	11	NA	TRBJ1-2	TRBV20-1	CSASSVYGYTF	TGCAGTGCTAGTTCAGTTTATGGCTACACCTTC
NA	15	NA	TRBJ2-1	TRBV7-8	CASSLAGGPYNEQFF	TGTGCCAGCAGCTTAGCGGGGGGACCCTACAATGAGCAGTTCTTC
NA	13	NA	TRBJ1-1	TRBV6-4	CASSPDWNTEAFF	TGTGCCAGCAGTCCCGACTGGAACACTGAAGCTTTCTTT
TRBD2	15	NA	TRBJ2-5	TRBV18	CASSLTSGGQETQYF	TGTGCCAGCTCATTAACTAGCGGGGGCCAAGAGACCCAGTACTTC
TRBD2	17	NA	TRBJ2-1	TRBV5-4	CASSLVGLAGKYNEQFF	TGTGCCAGCAGCTTGGTAGGACTAGCGGGGAAATACAATGAGCAGTTCTTC
TRBD1	14	once	TRBJ1-3	TRBV7-6	CASSYPGQGNTIYF	TGTGCCAGCAGCTACCCGGGACAGGGAAACACCATATATTTT
NA	15	NA	TRBJ1-5	TRBV5-1	CASSLGQPEREPQHF	TGCGCCAGCAGCTTGGGACAGCCAGAAAGGGAACCCCAGCATTTT
NA	14	NA	TRBJ1-6	TRBV7-9	CASRAGSYNSPLHF	TGTGCCAGCAGGGCGGGGTCCTATAATTCACCCCTCCACTTT
NA	14	NA	TRBJ1-6	TRBV27	CASSSRVDNSPLHF	TGTGCCAGCAGTTCCAGGGTGGATAATTCACCCCTCCACTTT
TRBD1	18	NA	TRBJ2-2	TRBV18	CASSPQSQGVATTGELFF	TGTGCCAGCTCACCCCAGTCGCAGGGGGTGGCGACCACCGGGGAGCTGTTTTTT
NA	15	few	TRBJ1-3	TRBV5-6	CASSASTGSGNTIYF	TGTGCCAGCAGCGCCTCGACAGGTTCTGGAAACACCATATATTTT
NA	14	NA	TRBJ1-4	TRBV18	CASSPGTANEKLFF	TGTGCCAGCTCACCGGGTACAGCTAATGAAAAACTGTTTTTT
NA	15	few	TRBJ1-3	TRBV6-5	CASSPDTSSGNTIYF	TGTGCCAGCAGCCCAGACACGAGCTCTGGAAACACCATATATTTT
NA	16	NA	TRBJ1-5	TRBV21-1	CASSKTGGYSNQPQHF	TGTGCCAGCAGCAAGACAGGGGGCTATAGCAATCAGCCCCAGCATTTT
NA	16	few	TRBJ2-1	TRBV7-8	CASSLPGMGIYNEQFF	TGTGCCAGCAGCCTCCCGGGGATGGGGATTTACAATGAGCAGTTCTTC
NA	14	NA	TRBJ1-1	TRBV19	CASSQAQGSTEAFF	TGTGCCAGTAGTCAAGCGCAGGGCAGCACTGAAGCTTTCTTT
NA	15	once	TRBJ2-1	TRBV5-1	CASSLVGASYNEQFF	TGCGCCAGCAGCTTGGTGGGGGCCTCCTACAATGAGCAGTTCTTC
TRBD2	18	NA	TRBJ2-5	TRBV5-1	CASSVTTSGSPMGETQYF	TGCGCCAGCTCGGTAACGACTAGCGGGTCTCCTATGGGAGAGACCCAGTACTTC
TRBD1	15	once	TRBJ1-2	TRBV5-4	CASSSLTGGDYGYTF	TGTGCCAGCAGCTCCTTGACAGGGGGCGACTATGGCTACACCTTC
TRBD2	17	NA	TRBJ2-3	TRBV7-2	CASSLEWLAGGPDTQYF	TGTGCCAGCAGCTTAGAATGGCTAGCGGGGGGTCCAGATACGCAGTATTTT
NA	16	NA	TRBJ2-1	TRBV5-8	CASSLGDKSYYNEQFF	TGTGCCAGCAGCTTGGGGGACAAAAGTTACTACAATGAGCAGTTCTTC
TRBD1	12	NA	TRBJ1-1	TRBV19	CAVKQGHTEAFF	TGTGCGGTTAAACAGGGGCACACTGAAGCTTTCTTT
NA	15	NA	TRBJ1-3	TRBV6-5	CASGGQWDSGNTIYF	TGTGCCAGCGGAGGTCAATGGGACTCTGGAAACACCATATATTTT
TRBD1	13	NA	TRBJ2-1	TRBV6-5	CASNRDRGDEQFF	TGTGCCAGCAACCGGGACAGAGGCGATGAGCAGTTCTTC
TRBD1	13	NA	TRBJ1-2	TRBV6-5	CASSRQGRGGYTF	TGTGCCAGCAGTAGACAGGGGCGGGGAGGCTACACCTTC
NA	13	NA	TRBJ1-5	TRBV6-6	CASRNPSGQPQHF	TGTGCCAGCAGGAACCCCTCAGGCCAGCCCCAGCATTTT
NA	11	NA	TRBJ2-7	TRBV5-1	CASSGRYEQYF	TGCGCCAGCAGTGGCCGCTACGAGCAGTACTTC
TRBD1	16	NA	TRBJ1-2	TRBV6-2/TRBV6-3	CASSYSEDRVIYGYTF	TGTGCCAGCAGTTACTCGGAAGACAGGGTGATCTATGGCTACACCTTC
TRBD1	14	NA	TRBJ1-2	TRBV3-1/TRBV3-2	CASSPGQAYYGYTF	TGTGCCAGCAGCCCGGGACAGGCATACTATGGCTACACCTTC
TRBD1	14	NA	TRBJ1-4	TRBV10-3	CAIQAGTGVEKLFF	TGTGCCATACAGGCCGGGACAGGGGTCGAAAAACTGTTTTTT
TRBD1	13	NA	TRBJ1-2	TRBV6-4	CASSDGRGHGYTF	TGTGCCAGCAGTGACGGCAGGGGGCATGGCTACACCTTC
TRBD1	15	NA	TRBJ1-5	TRBV7-2	CASSYRGLGNQPQHF	TGTGCCAGCAGTTATAGGGGGCTTGGGAATCAGCCCCAGCATTTT
NA	18	NA	TRBJ1-6	TRBV6-1	CASSALQGGSSYNSPLHF	TGTGCCAGCAGTGCCCTACAGGGCGGGAGCTCCTATAATTCACCCCTCCACTTT
NA	15	few	TRBJ2-7	TRBV30	CAWSVGGGAAYEQYF	TGTGCCTGGAGTGTAGGTGGGGGGGCAGCCTACGAGCAGTACTTC